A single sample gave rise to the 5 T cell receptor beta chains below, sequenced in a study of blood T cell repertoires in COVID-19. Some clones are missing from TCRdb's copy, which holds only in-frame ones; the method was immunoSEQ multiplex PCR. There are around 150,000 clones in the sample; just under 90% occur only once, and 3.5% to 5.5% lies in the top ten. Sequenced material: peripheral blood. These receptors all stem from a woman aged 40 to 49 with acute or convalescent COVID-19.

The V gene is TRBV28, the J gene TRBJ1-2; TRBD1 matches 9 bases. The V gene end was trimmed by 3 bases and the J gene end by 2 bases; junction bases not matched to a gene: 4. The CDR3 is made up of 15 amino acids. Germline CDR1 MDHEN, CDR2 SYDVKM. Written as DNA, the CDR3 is TGTGCCAGCAGTTTGAACAGGGGGCAAAACTATGGCTACACCTTC. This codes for CASSLNRGQNYGYTF.

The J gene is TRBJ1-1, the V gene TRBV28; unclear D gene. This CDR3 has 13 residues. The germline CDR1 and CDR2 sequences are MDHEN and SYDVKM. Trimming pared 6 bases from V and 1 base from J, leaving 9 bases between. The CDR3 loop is CASSAPENTEAFF. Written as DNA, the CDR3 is TGTGCCAGCAGCGCTCCAGAGAACACTGAAGCTTTCTTT.

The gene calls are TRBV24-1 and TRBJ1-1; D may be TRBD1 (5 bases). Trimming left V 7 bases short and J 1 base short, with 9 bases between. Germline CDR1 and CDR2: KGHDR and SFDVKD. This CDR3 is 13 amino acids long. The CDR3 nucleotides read TGTGCCACCAGGGGACTGGAGAACACTGAAGCTTTCTTT. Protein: CATRGLENTEAFF.

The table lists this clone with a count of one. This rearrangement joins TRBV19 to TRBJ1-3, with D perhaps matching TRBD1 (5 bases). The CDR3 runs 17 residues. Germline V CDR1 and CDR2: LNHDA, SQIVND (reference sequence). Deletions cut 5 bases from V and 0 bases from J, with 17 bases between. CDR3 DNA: TGTGCCAGTAGTGAGGCTGCAGGGCTAAACTCTGGAAACACCATATATTTT. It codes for CASSEAAGLNSGNTIYF.

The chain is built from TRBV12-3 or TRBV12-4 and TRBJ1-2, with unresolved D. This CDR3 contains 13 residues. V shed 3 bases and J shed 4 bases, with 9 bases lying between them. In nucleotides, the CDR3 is TGTGCCAGCAGTTTGGAGAGAAGCTATGGCTACACCTTC. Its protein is CASSLERSYGYTF.